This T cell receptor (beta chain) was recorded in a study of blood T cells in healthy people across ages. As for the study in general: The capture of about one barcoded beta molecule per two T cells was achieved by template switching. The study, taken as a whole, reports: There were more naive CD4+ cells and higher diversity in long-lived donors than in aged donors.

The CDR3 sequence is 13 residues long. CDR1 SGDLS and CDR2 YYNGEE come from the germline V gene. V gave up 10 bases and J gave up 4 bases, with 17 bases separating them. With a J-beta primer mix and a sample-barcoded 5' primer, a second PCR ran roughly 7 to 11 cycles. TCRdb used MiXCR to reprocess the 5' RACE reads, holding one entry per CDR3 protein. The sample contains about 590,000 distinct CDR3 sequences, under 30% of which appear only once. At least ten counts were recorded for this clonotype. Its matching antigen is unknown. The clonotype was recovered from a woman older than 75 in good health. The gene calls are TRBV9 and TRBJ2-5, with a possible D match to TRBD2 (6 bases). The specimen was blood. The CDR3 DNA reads TGTGCCTCCGGGAGTAGCCGGGGAGAGACCCAGTACTTC. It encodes CASGSSRGETQYF.